This TCR beta chain was profiled in a study of blood T cell repertoires in COVID-19. V shed 3 bases and J shed 1 base, with 12 bases lying between them. This CDR3 spans 15 amino acids. Per germline, CDR1 LNHDA and CDR2 SQIVND (reference sequence). Profiled with immunoSEQ multiplex PCR; TCRdb holds only in-frame clones, not every one. There are approximately 64,000 clones in the sample; about nine tenths occur only once, and 43% lies in the top ten. V gene TRBV19 combines with J gene TRBJ1-1; a possible D gene is TRBD1 (5 bases). The sample comprised peripheral blood. The receptor comes from a woman aged 60 to 75 with COVID-19, enrolled during active disease. This chain's CDR3 is CASSIPPQGNTEAFF. The CDR3 bases are TGTGCCAGTAGTATCCCCCCGCAGGGGAACACTGAAGCTTTCTTT.